This TCR beta chain was identified in a study of T cell repertoires in cytomegalovirus infection (dated by TCRdb to the late 2010s). With respect to the entire study: Alongside well-studied HLA-B-restricted epitopes, the peptide stimulations were aimed at recently identified HLA-C-restricted CMV epitopes, whose presentation resists viral immunomodulation. Donor HLA type was relevant to the analysis, because carriage of CMV infection together with the matching HLA type was indicated by public TCR beta signatures. The investigation overall reported the following: Cumulative frequency of public TCR beta family members discriminated carriers of CMV infection plus the relevant HLA type in this cohort and an independent approximately 400-donor cohort. The ex vivo response was dominated by HLA-C-restricted CMV-specific TCR beta clonotypes, which also provided the single most frequent clonotype in two of eight donors.

From cysteine to phenylalanine, the CDR3 is 15 amino acids long. The retained sequence is limited to the CDR3, 45 bases, with the frame set at the first base. CDR1 and CDR2 (DFQATT, SNEGSKA) derive from the germline V gene (reference sequence). The V end loses 0 bases and the J end loses 9 bases, and a stretch of 18 bases separates them. This clonotype was seen a few times. The antigen it recognizes is unknown. Base quality data are lacking; no much larger clone is found one base away. TCRdb records Illumina HiSeq 1500 as the sequencer. Using fastp at Q25 and MiXCR, TCRdb reprocessed the public reads and kept productive beta chains. Rows are combined by CDR3 protein, so each entry shows the most common genes and DNA. This sample comprises some 500,000 distinct CDR3 sequences, roughly a third of them detected only once. The ten biggest clones cover roughly a sixth of the sample. The treatment or condition label, read with the paper, signifies: in vitro stimulation with specific CMV peptide epitopes to enrich CMV-specific T cells.

Recombination linked TRBV20-1 to TRBJ2-1; the D region possibly corresponds to TRBD1 (5 bases align). The sample in question was cultured PBMCs, obtained from culture after CMV antigen stimulation. The clonotype comes from a human donor in good health (CMV status not recorded). Some clones in this sample may be carry-over from other donors' samples. In nucleotide form, the sequence is TGCAGTGCTAGAGAGAAAACAGGTGGATTCAGTGAGCAGTTCTTC. This translates into CSAREKTGGFSEQFF.